This T cell receptor (beta chain) stems from a study of radiotherapy plus CTLA-4 blockade in lung cancer. In the study overall: Roughly 17% of patients responded objectively, and about 33% achieved disease control. Study-wide results and caveats: Subsequent to radiotherapy plus ipilimumab, tumor-derived TCR clones underwent expansion in blood.

Profiling relied on immunoSEQ multiplex PCR, and the TCRdb table lists in-frame clones only, not all of them. Here the sample spans 45,000 to 55,000 clones, around 83% being singletons. To note about this clone: Antigen specificity is unknown.

V was clipped by 8 bases and J by 7 bases, with 9 bases between them. CDR1 is MNHNY and CDR2 is SVGAGI in the germline V gene (reference sequence). The CDR3 length is 11 residues. The rearrangement joins TRBV6-6 to TRBJ1-5, with D uncertain. This specimen was peripheral blood, taken from a patient treated with radiotherapy plus ipilimumab. This TCR came from a human donor with non-small cell lung cancer who had stable disease on radiotherapy plus ipilimumab. The CDR3 here is CASGGFQPQHF. CDR3 sequence (DNA): TGTGCCAGCGGCGGCTTCCAGCCCCAGCATTTT.